This entry concerns a single TCR beta chain. Its target is unknown. The data are from a study of T cells in localized non-small cell lung cancer. CDR1 is GTSNPN and CDR2 is SVGIG in the germline V gene (reference sequence). V shed 2 bases and J shed 1 base, with 9 bases lying between them. The CDR3 covers 14 residues. Study-level points and caveats: It remains possible that heterogeneity exists, since only one tumor region was sequenced. A raised T cell density in blood coincided with lengthier overall survival.

Investigators took adjacent lung free of atypia at least 2 cm from the tumor margin. TCRdb's copy holds only in-frame clones and misses some; the assay was immunoSEQ multiplex PCR. The sample includes some 2,400 clones, approximately 17% of them seen just once. The sample here was normal lung tissue next to the tumor, taken before any cancer treatment. The TCR was taken from a man aged 35 to 69 with stage I squamous cell lung carcinoma. This chain uses TRBV30 with TRBJ1-5; D unclear. The CDR3, as DNA: TGTGCCTGGAGTAGACAAGGAAGCAATCAGCCCCAGCATTTT. It is translated as CAWSRQGSNQPQHF.